This T cell receptor beta chain appears in the sequencing data of a study of STAT5B mutations in CD4+ large granular lymphocyte leukemia. Study-level points and caveats: CD4-sorted patient repertoires seemed more clonal than healthy CD4+ repertoires. Data were not HLA-matched across samples. No patients shared main leukemic clonotypes, though roughly 27% appeared at low frequency elsewhere. 8/27 top patient clones versus 2/35 control clones were TRBV06-family.

Profiled with immunoSEQ multiplex PCR; TCRdb holds only in-frame clones, not every one. The sample yields under 35,000 clones, about 88% seen once. The CDR3 runs 17 residues. CDR1 and CDR2 (germline): LNHDA, SQIVND (reference sequence). The V end lost 5 bases, the J end lost 1 base, and 18 bases lay between the germline ends. This clone has a handful of counts. The antigen is unknown. This receptor was identified in a human donor in good health. The gene calls are TRBV19 and TRBJ1-3, with D perhaps TRBD1 (6 bases). Input material: CD4+ T cells from blood buffy coats. CDR3 amino acids: CASSPWGGGTSGNTIYF. DNA of the CDR3: TGTGCCAGTAGTCCATGGGGGGGCGGGACATCTGGAAACACCATATATTTT. The whole variable domain, filled in from reference TRBV19 and TRBJ1-3, reads DGGITQSPKYLFRKEGQNVTLSCEQNLNHDAMYWYRQDPGQGLRLIYYSQIVNDFQKGDIAEGYSVSREKKESFPLTVTSAQKNPTAFYLCASSPWGGGTSGNTIYFGEGSWLTVV.